This T cell receptor (beta chain) was documented in a study of blood T cell repertoires in COVID-19. Study-wide background: Samples came from the United States, Italy and Spain, spanning acute and convalescent COVID-19. T cells, B-cell-depleted T cells, or PBMCs provided the cDNA or gDNA that served as material.

Original processing notes: Amplification with reference gene primers provided the estimates of nucleated cell counts. Sequencing used immunoSEQ multiplex PCR; TCRdb keeps in-frame clones, though not all of them. That table furnishes V, J and clone size, whereas the DNA furnished D and trimming. The data contain fewer than 110,000 clones, roughly 90% of them seen just once; the ten biggest clones take up 3% to 4.5%. This CDR3 spans 15 amino acids. Germline-derived CDR1 and CDR2 are LNHDA and SQIVND (reference sequence). V lost 4 bases and J lost 4, with 14 bases in between. The source is a woman in her fifties or sixties with acute or convalescent COVID-19. Sequencing input: peripheral blood. V and J are TRBV19 and TRBJ1-5, with D tentatively TRBD1 (5 bases). CDR3 sequence: CASSTSGGMNQPQHF. The CDR3 DNA is TGTGCCAGTAGTACTTCCGGGGGTATGAATCAGCCCCAGCATTTT. Full variable domain (remainder filled in from reference TRBV19 and TRBJ1-5): DGGITQSPKYLFRKEGQNVTLSCEQNLNHDAMYWYRQDPGQGLRLIYYSQIVNDFQKGDIAEGYSVSREKKESFPLTVTSAQKNPTAFYLCASSTSGGMNQPQHFGDGTRLSIL.